The sequence of this T cell receptor (beta chain) was determined in a study of response to subunit inactivated influenza vaccine. Via MiXCR, TCRdb re-called the RT-PCR reads, giving one row per CDR3 protein. Counted here are more than 700,000 distinct CDR3 sequences, 21% occurring once; the ten biggest clones make up approximately 10%. V lost 8 bases, J lost 5 bases, and 16 bases lay in between. Germline CDR1 reads MDHEN; CDR2 reads SYDVKM. The CDR3 is made up of 13 amino acids. General study points: Only a handful of new T cells, the authors suggested, are recruited with each seasonal influenza vaccination.

The table lists this clonotype with a few counts. Antigen unknown. The clonotype was recovered from a man aged 45-65 years who received an inactivated influenza vaccine. V and J are TRBV28 and TRBJ2-7; the D gene is possibly TRBD2 (6 bases). Sequenced here: PBMCs from blood, sampled more than 4 days after vaccination. The CDR3 loop is CASATRDFHEQYF. In nucleotides, the CDR3 is TGTGCCAGCGCCACTAGGGACTTCCACGAGCAGTACTTC.